This TCR beta chain was found in a study of T-cell memory formation after mild COVID-19. A word on this clonotype: Its antigen is unknown.

Looked up from germline, CDR1 is MNHEY and CDR2 is SVGEGT. The CDR3 runs to 17 residues. J lost 1 base, V lost 2 bases, and 11 bases had no gene match. TCRdb recomputed calls from the 5' RACE reads with MiXCR, one row per CDR3 protein. The table includes 400,000 to 550,000 distinct CDR3 sequences, more than 20% detected once. General study points: Clones that got smaller from day 15 to 85 had even CD4/CD8, while clones growing later tipped toward CD4+.

V and J are TRBV6-2 or TRBV6-3 and TRBJ2-7; 7 positions match TRBD2. Material: PBMCs or a T cell subset sorted from them (not recorded which). The source of this sequence is an adult woman who had mild COVID-19 (a few samples of this study predate the infection). Cell type and time point are not known. CDR3 sequence reads: CASSYVLAVTYSYEQYF. CDR3 nucleotides: TGTGCCAGCAGTTACGTGCTAGCGGTCACCTATTCCTACGAGCAGTACTTC.